This is a list of T cell receptor beta chains from one sample in a study of blood T cell repertoires in COVID-19. TCRdb's copy holds only in-frame clones and misses some; the assay was immunoSEQ multiplex PCR. The table shows 20,000 to 30,000 clones, with over 80% occurring only once. Sequences were obtained from peripheral blood. The receptors stem from a human donor in a cohort sampled during active COVID-19. Each CDR3 is given with its conserved first and last residue. The D gene is left open where the match is weak. Clone size is not always given. Where it is, it says once, few, many or a class for expanded clones.

V	D	J	size	CDR3	DNA
TRBV25-1	NA	TRBJ1-4	NA	CASEGVGLVFF	TGTGCCAGCGAGGGAGTAGGGTTGGTGTTTTTT
TRBV9	TRBD1	TRBJ2-1	NA	CASSVEGQGAYNEQFF	TGTGCCAGCAGCGTAGAGGGACAGGGGGCTTACAATGAGCAGTTCTTC
TRBV19	NA	TRBJ2-3	NA	CASSPPDSGEDTQYF	TGTGCCAGTAGTCCACCCGACTCGGGAGAGGATACGCAGTATTTT
TRBV11-2	TRBD1	TRBJ2-1	NA	CASSPGGYNEQFF	TGTGCCAGCAGCCCAGGGGGTTACAATGAGCAGTTCTTC
TRBV5-6	TRBD1	TRBJ2-1	once	CASSLWAGGFPFNEQFF	TGTGCCAGCAGCCTTTGGGCAGGGGGCTTTCCTTTCAATGAGCAGTTCTTC
TRBV9	TRBD2	TRBJ2-7	NA	CASSVEASGAYEQYF	TGTGCCAGCAGCGTAGAGGCTAGCGGGGCGTACGAGCAGTACTTC
TRBV5-1	TRBD2	TRBJ2-3	NA	CASRPAASGGLTDTQYF	TGCGCCAGCAGACCAGCCGCTAGCGGGGGTCTCACAGATACGCAGTATTTT
TRBV6-4	TRBD1	TRBJ2-3	NA	CASRVSDRSGTQYF	TGTGCCAGCAGGGTTTCGGACAGGTCGGGTACGCAGTATTTT
TRBV7-2	NA	TRBJ2-1	NA	CASSFTGNSYNEQFF	TGTGCCAGCAGCTTTACAGGAAACTCCTACAATGAGCAGTTCTTC
TRBV6-5	NA	TRBJ1-6	NA	CASLPGGGRNSPLHF	TGTGCCAGCCTCCCGGGAGGGGGGCGGAATTCACCCCTCCACTTT
TRBV6-4	NA	TRBJ1-2	once	CASSVSQGSNYGYTF	TGTGCCAGCAGTGTGAGTCAGGGCAGTAACTATGGCTACACCTTC
TRBV3-1/TRBV3-2	NA	TRBJ2-5	NA	CASSYVGETQYF	TGTGCCAGCAGTTACGTCGGGGAGACCCAGTACTTC
TRBV18	NA	TRBJ1-1	NA	CASSQNTEAFF	TGTGCCAGCTCCCAGAACACTGAAGCTTTCTTT
TRBV4-2	TRBD2	TRBJ2-1	NA	CASSQDKSGVYNEQFF	TGTGCCAGCAGCCAAGATAAAAGCGGGGTTTACAATGAGCAGTTCTTC
TRBV9	NA	TRBJ1-5	NA	CASGTGNQPQHF	TGTGCCAGCGGCACAGGGAATCAGCCCCAGCATTTT
TRBV28	NA	TRBJ2-1	medium-sized	CASRGDSDQSYNEQFF	TGTGCCAGCAGAGGCGACAGTGATCAATCCTACAATGAGCAGTTCTTC
TRBV7-6	NA	TRBJ2-2	NA	CATRPGSDGELFF	TGTGCCACCCGACCGGGTTCTGACGGGGAGCTGTTTTTT
TRBV27	TRBD1	TRBJ2-1	NA	CASTPGTGGGNEQFF	TGTGCCAGCACTCCCGGGACAGGGGGGGGTAATGAGCAGTTCTTC
TRBV5-1	NA	TRBJ2-2	NA	CASSLDTSNTGELFF	TGCGCCAGCAGCTTGGACACCTCGAACACCGGGGAGCTGTTTTTT
TRBV5-1	NA	TRBJ2-5	NA	CASSFTGKSETQYF	TGCGCCAGCAGCTTTACCGGTAAATCAGAGACCCAGTACTTC
TRBV2	NA	TRBJ1-2	NA	CASSEVRAPNYGYTF	TGTGCCAGCAGTGAAGTGAGGGCCCCTAACTATGGCTACACCTTC
TRBV5-1	NA	TRBJ2-1	NA	CASSLEGIPYNEQFF	TGCGCCAGCAGCTTGGAGGGGATACCCTACAATGAGCAGTTCTTC
TRBV6-1	TRBD2	TRBJ2-3	NA	CASSERGGADTQYF	TGTGCCAGCAGTGAACGGGGGGGGGCAGATACGCAGTATTTT
TRBV7-9	TRBD2	TRBJ2-1	NA	CASSWRGTSGEQFF	TGTGCCAGCAGCTGGCGGGGGACTAGCGGGGAGCAGTTCTTC
TRBV7-9	TRBD1	TRBJ1-2	NA	CASFGTGNYGYTF	TGTGCCAGCTTTGGGACAGGGAACTATGGCTACACCTTC
TRBV4-1	TRBD1	TRBJ1-4	once	CASSQASGRGRSGEKLFF	TGCGCCAGCAGCCAAGCCTCAGGAAGGGGGCGTTCTGGTGAAAAACTGTTTTTT
TRBV5-1	NA	TRBJ1-4	once	CASSLAGTQNEKLFF	TGCGCCAGCAGCCTGGCCGGGACTCAAAATGAAAAACTGTTTTTT
TRBV6-5	NA	TRBJ2-5	NA	CASSWQGETQYF	TGTGCCAGCAGTTGGCAGGGTGAGACCCAGTACTTC
TRBV19	NA	TRBJ2-7	NA	CASSISPLDEQYF	TGTGCCAGTAGTATCTCCCCGTTAGACGAGCAGTACTTC
TRBV5-5	TRBD1	TRBJ1-5	NA	CASSKTGGGNQPQHF	TGTGCCAGCAGCAAGACAGGGGGCGGCAATCAGCCCCAGCATTTT
TRBV5-6	TRBD1	TRBJ2-2	NA	CASRPTGDHGELFF	TGTGCCAGCAGGCCGACAGGGGATCACGGGGAGCTGTTTTTT
TRBV6-1	TRBD1	TRBJ1-1	NA	CASSERTGNTEAFF	TGTGCCAGCAGTGAAAGGACAGGTAACACTGAAGCTTTCTTT
TRBV7-9	TRBD1	TRBJ2-2	NA	CASSILGGSNTGELFF	TGTGCCAGCAGCATCCTAGGGGGCTCGAACACCGGGGAGCTGTTTTTT
TRBV19	TRBD1	TRBJ1-4	NA	CASLLTGNTNEKLFF	TGTGCCAGCTTACTGACAGGGAATACTAATGAAAAACTGTTTTTT
TRBV2	NA	TRBJ2-2	NA	CASRGGRGPGELFF	TGTGCCAGCAGGGGGGGTCGCGGCCCCGGGGAGCTGTTTTTT
TRBV19	TRBD1	TRBJ1-5	NA	CASSGRRGQQYSNQPQHF	TGTGCCAGTAGTGGCCGAAGGGGACAGCAGTATAGCAATCAGCCCCAGCATTTT
TRBV6-5	NA	TRBJ2-1	NA	CASSLRTGNEQFF	TGTGCCAGCAGTCTACGGACGGGGAATGAGCAGTTCTTC
TRBV19	NA	TRBJ1-2	NA	CASSRDDPYGYTF	TGTGCCAGTAGTCGGGATGATCCCTATGGCTACACCTTC
TRBV7-6	NA	TRBJ2-6	NA	CASSSLVGSGANVLTF	TGTGCCAGCAGCTCCCTAGTGGGCTCTGGGGCCAACGTCCTGACTTTC
TRBV12-5	TRBD1	TRBJ2-3	NA	CASGSDRATDTQYF	TGTGCTAGTGGCTCGGACAGGGCCACAGATACGCAGTATTTT
TRBV5-4	TRBD2	TRBJ2-2	NA	CASSSPGGTGELFF	TGTGCCAGCAGCTCCCCGGGAGGAACCGGGGAGCTGTTTTTT